This T cell receptor beta chain was profiled in a study of blood T cell repertoires in COVID-19. Per the authors' pipeline: Reference gene primers were amplified, and this amplification served to estimate nucleated cell counts. Clones were sequenced by immunoSEQ multiplex PCR, and TCRdb holds only the in-frame ones, with some missing. V, J and clone size are those of that table, while D and trimming were read from the DNA. The sample includes 270,000 or so clones, 70% to 90% seen only once; the top ten take 2.5% to 3.5%. Trimming removed 0 bases at V and 2 bases at J, with 19 bases between. CDR1 and CDR2 from the germline V gene are MNHEY and SVGEGT. This CDR3 is built from 18 residues.

This chain uses TRBV6-2 or TRBV6-3 with TRBJ2-5; the D gene is possibly TRBD2 (5 bases). Specimen: peripheral blood. This TCR came from a woman in her twenties or thirties with active or convalescent COVID-19. The CDR3 region is CASSYSSSGGDSQETQYF. In DNA form, the CDR3 reads TGTGCCAGCAGTTACTCGTCCAGCGGCGGTGATTCGCAAGAGACCCAGTACTTC.